This T cell receptor beta chain was profiled in a study of T-cell reconstitution after alpha-beta-depleted transplantation in children. This clonotype was seen more than once but under ten times. Unique molecular identifiers were incorporated into the prepared TCRbeta library. MiXCR was run by TCRdb on the PCR reads, yielding one entry per CDR3 protein. The data contain some 300,000 distinct CDR3 sequences, around 10% of them singletons. Trimming removed 3 bases at V and 0 bases at J, with 15 bases between. This CDR3 comprises 17 residues. Germline CDR1 reads MDHEN; CDR2 reads SYDVKM. The sample was PBMCs from the stem cell graft donor, taken from the stem cell graft. This TCR came from a human donor who donated a stem cell graft to a child with acute lymphoblastic leukemia. The chain carries TRBV28 and TRBJ2-1, with D possibly being TRBD1 (6 bases). DNA of the CDR3: TGTGCCAGCAGTTTCCCCAAGACCAGGGGCTCCTACAATGAGCAGTTCTTC. As protein: CASSFPKTRGSYNEQFF.